This T cell receptor beta chain was identified during a study of blood T cell repertoires in COVID-19. Study background: Acute and convalescent COVID-19 specimens originated in the United States, Italy and Spain. PBMCs, B-cell-depleted T cells, or T cells provided the cDNA or gDNA that made up the material.

This clone was found a few times. The CDR3 totals 16 residues. Trimming cost V 3 bases and J 2 bases, with 17 bases left between them. Germline-derived CDR1 and CDR2 are WSHSY and SAAADI. Original data processing: Amplification of reference gene primers provided the estimated nucleated cell counts. Measured with immunoSEQ multiplex PCR; TCRdb has only the in-frame clones, and not every one. V and J calls plus clone size are reproduced from that table; the DNA served to infer D and trimming. Here the sample spans some 170,000 clones, around four fifths being singletons. V and J are TRBV10-2 and TRBJ2-7, with a weak D call TRBD2 (6 bases). The clonotype comes from a human donor in a cohort sampled during active COVID-19. Sequenced sample: peripheral blood. Written as DNA, the CDR3 is TGCGCCAGCAGTGACTACGGGAGTTCCCCGACCTACGAGCAGTACTTC. This encodes CASSDYGSSPTYEQYF.